This TCR beta chain was identified in a study of blood T cells in healthy people across ages. A second 7 to 11 cycle PCR used barcoded and J-beta primers. TCRdb recomputed calls from the 5' RACE reads with MiXCR, one row per CDR3 protein. The repertoire holds about 1.1 million distinct CDR3 sequences, more than 30% seen once, with roughly 13% in the top ten. This clonotype was seen a few times. Its antigen is unidentified. The CDR3 has 15 residues. V was trimmed by 1 base and J by 0 bases, leaving 11 bases between them. Germline lookup yields CDR1 DFQATT and CDR2 SNEGSKA (reference sequence). Study results and caveats: PBMCs were not sorted, which prevented a conclusive comparison of naive versus antigen-experienced cells. Roughly linear declines in TCR beta diversity per million T cells occurred with age. CMV status of donors was not determined, possibly confounding expanded clonotype changes.

The chain employs TRBV20-1 and TRBJ2-3; D perhaps matches TRBD2 (6 bases). This sequence was found in a man younger than 35 in good health. What was sequenced was blood. CDR3 DNA: TGCAGTGCTAGAGTGACGGGAGCTAGCACAGATACGCAGTATTTT. Protein: CSARVTGASTDTQYF.